Below are 26 T cell receptor beta chains sequenced from a single sample in a study of blood T cell repertoires in COVID-19. Only in-frame clones appear in the TCRdb table, and some are missing; sequencing was by immunoSEQ multiplex PCR. The repertoire includes 60,000 to 75,000 clones, around nine tenths of them detected once, and roughly 18% sits in the top ten. Sequenced material: peripheral blood. The receptors shown here come from an elderly woman with acute or convalescent COVID-19.

J is TRBJ2-1 and V is TRBV7-9; 8 positions agree with TRBD2. The CDR3 sequence is 15 residues long. Trimming cost V 3 bases and J 5 bases; bases outside gene matches: 6. CDR1 is SEHNR and CDR2 is FQNEAQ in the germline V gene (reference sequence). The CDR3 bases are TGTGCCAGCAGCTTGGGGAGCGGGGGACACAATGAGCAGTTCTTC. Translation gives CASSLGSGGHNEQFF.

The chain uses TRBV7-8 and TRBJ1-5; D uncertain. This CDR3 contains 13 residues. Germline V gives CDR1 SGHVS, CDR2 FQNEAQ. The V end was cut by 5 bases, the J end by 2 bases, with 7 bases between. DNA for the CDR3: TGTGCCAGCAGCACAGACGGCAATCAGCCCCAGCATTTT. Translating gives CASSTDGNQPQHF. The whole variable domain, filled in from reference TRBV7-8 and TRBJ1-5, reads GAGVSQSPRYKVAKRGQDVALRCDPISGHVSLFWYQQALGQGPEFLTYFQNEAQLDKSGLPSDRFFAERPEGSVSTLKIQRTQQEDSAVYLCASSTDGNQPQHFGDGTRLSIL.

In nucleotides, the CDR3 is TGTGCCAGCAGCCAAGTAGGCGGTCAGGGAGAGACCCAGTACTTC. Translating gives CASSQVGGQGETQYF. The V gene is TRBV4-2, the J gene TRBJ2-5, with D possibly being TRBD1 (5 bases). CDR1 and CDR2 from the germline V gene are LGHNA and YNFKEQ. Trimming cost V 1 base and J 4 bases, with 13 bases left between them. CDR3 length: 15 amino acids.

The chain has TRBV30 and TRBJ2-6, with 9 bases that match TRBD1. This CDR3 has 17 amino acids. The germline CDR1 and CDR2 sequences are GTSNPN and SVGIG (reference sequence). J was trimmed by 0 bases and V by 4 bases; bases with no gene match: 7. DNA for the CDR3: TGTGCCTGGAAGAGGGACAGGGCGGCCTCTGGGGCCAACGTCCTGACTTTC. Encoded protein: CAWKRDRAASGANVLTF. Full variable domain (outside the CDR3, taken from reference TRBV30 and TRBJ2-6): SQTIHQWPATLVQPVGSPLSLECTVEGTSNPNLYWYRQAAGRGLQLLFYSVGIGQISSEVPQNLSASRPQDRQFILSSKKLLLSDSGFYLCAWKRDRAASGANVLTFGAGSRLTVL.

This chain links TRBV9 with TRBJ2-3, with 8 bases that match TRBD2. The CDR3 is 13 residues long. V lost 6 bases and J lost 4; bases outside the gene matches: 4. Germline lookup yields CDR1 SGDLS and CDR2 YYNGEE. This CDR3 reads CASNPLAADTQYF. CDR3 nucleotide sequence: TGTGCCAGCAACCCACTAGCGGCAGATACGCAGTATTTT.

This clone was recorded at least ten times. The gene calls are TRBV7-2 and TRBJ2-1, with D tentatively TRBD1 (5 bases). CDR3 size: 13 residues. Trimming cost V 5 bases and J 7 bases, with 12 bases left between them. CDR1 SGHTA and CDR2 FQGNSA come from the germline V gene. The CDR3 DNA follows: TGTGCCAGCAGCGGACATCCTTTAAATGAGCAGTTCTTC. Its protein product is CASSGHPLNEQFF.

The chain links TRBV5-1 to TRBJ1-1, with D maybe TRBD1 (6 bases). V lost 3 bases, J lost 6 bases, and 15 bases lay in between. Germline assignment: CDR1 SGHRS and CDR2 YFSETQ. CDR3 length equals 14 residues. CDR3 protein: CASSWGIPGAEAFF. CDR3 in DNA: TGCGCCAGCAGCTGGGGGATCCCAGGGGCTGAAGCTTTCTTT.

The chain has TRBV30 and TRBJ1-3; tentatively, D is TRBD1 (5 bases). This CDR3 has 14 residues. CDR1 is GTSNPN, CDR2 SVGIG, per germline (reference sequence). Trimming stripped 4 bases from V and 0 bases from J, with 10 bases between. In nucleotides, the CDR3 is TGTGCCTGGAAGGCAGGGCGCTCTGGAAACACCATATATTTT. Protein sequence: CAWKAGRSGNTIYF.

The chain carries TRBV11-2 and TRBJ1-2; 7 bases align to TRBD1. Germline V gene lookup returns CDR1 SGHAT and CDR2 FQNNGV. The CDR3 runs to 14 residues. After removal of 10 bases from V and 5 bases from J, the junction contained 13 bases not matched to a gene. In DNA, the CDR3 is TGTGCCACCCTCAAAGGGGGCACCGAGTATGGCTACACCTTC. This sequence encodes CATLKGGTEYGYTF.

The gene calls are TRBV5-4 and TRBJ2-3; 7 positions agree with TRBD1. The germline V gene encodes CDR1 SGHNT and CDR2 YYREEE (reference sequence). This CDR3 region has 13 residues. V was clipped by 4 bases and J by 4 bases; unmatched bases: 3. The CDR3 DNA follows: TGTGCCAGCAGCACCCAGGGGGCAGATACGCAGTATTTT. Residues: CASSTQGADTQYF.

In DNA, the CDR3 is TGTGCCTCAAAACTCAACTCCAATTCACCCCTCCACTTT. This translates into CASKLNSNSPLHF. The V gene is TRBV19, the J gene TRBJ1-6; D gene ambiguous. CDR1 and CDR2 from the germline V gene are LNHDA and SQIVND (reference sequence). This CDR3 has 13 residues. V lost 11 bases, J lost 7 bases, and 15 bases lay in between.

The chain has TRBV27 and TRBJ1-6; a possible D gene is TRBD1 (6 bases). Per germline, CDR1 MNHEY and CDR2 SMNVEV (reference sequence). This CDR3 has 14 amino acids. Trimming shortened V by 6 bases and J by 3 bases, and 9 bases separated the two germline ends. DNA of the CDR3: TGTGCCAGCAGGAGACAGGACTATAATTCACCCCTCCACTTT. As protein: CASRRQDYNSPLHF.

CDR3 region: CASLRGNNQPQHF. The CDR3 nucleotides read TGTGCCTCCCTTCGGGGGAACAATCAGCCCCAGCATTTT. The chain links TRBV6-6 to TRBJ1-5, with D possibly being TRBD1 (5 bases). Germline values: CDR1 MNHNY, CDR2 SVGAGI (reference sequence). CDR3 length equals 13 residues. V lost 11 bases, J lost 3 bases, and 14 bases lay in between.

V and J are TRBV5-1 and TRBJ2-5; 8 nucleotides match TRBD1. Germline-derived CDR1 and CDR2 are SGHRS and YFSETQ. The V and J ends lost 3 bases and 1 base, in that order; junction bases with no gene match: 2. CDR3 size: 14 residues. The CDR3 reads CASSYGQGQETQYF. CDR3 sequence (DNA): TGCGCCAGCAGCTACGGACAGGGCCAAGAGACCCAGTACTTC.

The chain employs TRBV30 and TRBJ1-1; perhaps TRBD1 as D (6 bases). Looked up from germline, CDR1 is GTSNPN and CDR2 is SVGIG (reference sequence). This CDR3 comprises 17 residues. V was pared by 4 bases and J by 3 bases, with 24 bases between. This chain's CDR3 is CAWIPFQGKGGYTEAFF. The CDR3 nucleotides are TGTGCCTGGATTCCGTTCCAGGGAAAGGGGGGGTACACTGAAGCTTTCTTT.

This clone appeared a single time. The chain recombines TRBV30 with TRBJ2-7, with TRBD2 as a possible D gene (6 bases). The germline CDR1 and CDR2 sequences are GTSNPN and SVGIG (reference sequence). The V end lost 4 bases, the J end lost 7 bases, and 14 bases lay between the germline ends. The CDR3 has 12 amino acids. For the CDR3, the DNA is TGTGCCTGGAAAACCCTGGCGGGGGAGCAGTACTTC. Translated: CAWKTLAGEQYF.

The rearrangement uses TRBV25-1 and TRBJ2-2; D is perhaps TRBD2 (5 bases). Germline V gene sequence: CDR1 MGHDK, CDR2 SYGVNS. V lost 1 base, J lost 8 bases, and 14 bases lay in between. The length of the CDR3 is 15 residues. The CDR3 protein is CASSEFAGNGGELFF. As DNA, the CDR3 is TGTGCCAGCAGTGAATTCGCCGGGAATGGGGGGGAGCTGTTTTTT.

In nucleotides, the CDR3 is TGTGCCAGTAGTAAAACAGGGACCTATGGCTACACCTTC. Its translation is CASSKTGTYGYTF. The chain uses TRBV19 and TRBJ1-2, with D perhaps matching TRBD1 (6 bases). Germline V gene lookup returns CDR1 LNHDA and CDR2 SQIVND (reference sequence). V was cut by 4 bases and J by 4 bases, with 10 bases left in between. This CDR3 comprises 13 residues.

The chain joins TRBV19 to TRBJ2-3; the D gene is possibly TRBD1 (6 bases). Germline V CDR1 and CDR2: LNHDA, SQIVND (reference sequence). The CDR3 is made up of 16 amino acids. Deletions cut 2 bases from V and 5 bases from J, with 17 bases between. CDR3 protein: CASSIQGRGREDTQYF. As DNA, the CDR3 is TGTGCCAGTAGTATACAGGGCAGGGGAAGAGAAGATACGCAGTATTTT.

V is TRBV19 and J is TRBJ1-1; D unclear. The germline V and J ends were trimmed by 3 bases and 0 bases, with 11 bases remaining between them. The CDR3 consists of 15 residues. CDR1 LNHDA and CDR2 SQIVND come from the germline V gene (reference sequence). In nucleotides, the CDR3 is TGTGCCAGTAGTATTTCTAGTTTATTGAACACTGAAGCTTTCTTT. Amino acid sequence: CASSISSLLNTEAFF.

This chain joins TRBV4-2 and TRBJ2-1; 11 nucleotides line up with TRBD2. This CDR3 comprises 18 residues. The germline CDR1 and CDR2 sequences are LGHNA and YNFKEQ. After removal of 2 bases from V and 8 bases from J, the junction contained 14 bases not matched to a gene. DNA for the CDR3: TGTGCCAGCAGCCAAAATGGCCTAGCGGGGGGATTTAGGGATGAGCAGTTCTTC. Translation gives CASSQNGLAGGFRDEQFF.

This clone was observed a single time. The chain is built from TRBV30 and TRBJ2-5; no definite D call. Trimming shortened V by 0 bases and J by 6 bases, and 8 bases separated the two germline ends. This CDR3 is built from 12 residues. Germline V CDR1 and CDR2: GTSNPN, SVGIG (reference sequence). The CDR3 sequence: CAWSVSLKTQYF. DNA of the CDR3: TGTGCCTGGAGTGTATCCCTAAAGACCCAGTACTTC.

The J gene is TRBJ1-2, the V gene TRBV28; D is unclear. Trimming cost V 5 bases and J 8 bases, with 18 bases left between them. The CDR3 loop spans 14 amino acids. Germline CDR1 and CDR2: MDHEN and SYDVKM. CDR3 in DNA: TGTGCCAGCAGTCCCGTGGACTCTACCCAGGGCTACACCTTC. It encodes CASSPVDSTQGYTF.

This clone was counted once. The gene calls are TRBV6-5 and TRBJ2-7; 9 bases agree with TRBD2. Germline V gene data show CDR1 as MNHEY and CDR2 as SVGAGI. With V trimmed by 6 bases and J by 1 base, 7 bases remained unmatched. This CDR3 region has 15 residues. The CDR3 reads CASRPGAGGSYEQYF. In DNA form, the CDR3 reads TGTGCCAGCAGGCCGGGAGCGGGAGGTTCCTACGAGCAGTACTTC.

The chain joins TRBV21-1 to TRBJ2-5; the D call TRBD2 from the table was never checked on the DNA. TRBV21-1 is a listed pseudogene. The CDR3 length is 16 residues. CDR3 sequence reads: CASSKQGLAGEETQYF. DNA of the CDR3: TGTGCCAGCAGCAAACAGGGGCTAGCGGGCGAAGAGACCCAGTACTTC.

The J gene is TRBJ1-2, the V gene TRBV6-5, with D possibly TRBD1 on 6 matching bases. V lost 5 bases to trimming and J lost 8 bases, with 9 bases between them. Germline V gene lookup returns CDR1 MNHEY and CDR2 SVGAGI. The CDR3 is 11 amino acids. The CDR3 nucleotides read TGTGCCAGCAGTCCGGGGACAGGCTACACCTTC. Translation gives CASSPGTGYTF.